Reported below is one T cell receptor beta chain. Per the original data handling: Reference gene primer amplification yielded estimated nucleated cell counts. Clones were read by immunoSEQ multiplex PCR, and TCRdb kept only the in-frame ones, dropping some. V, J and clone size are taken as reported in that table, and D and trimming were inferred from the DNA itself. The sample holds around 100,000 clones, approximately 81% seen once. The data originate from a study of blood T cell repertoires in COVID-19. For the study at large: Specimens from acute and convalescent COVID-19 originated in the United States, Italy and Spain. Sources were T cells, B-cell-depleted T cells, or PBMCs; the material itself was cDNA or gDNA.

Per germline, CDR1 MNHEY and CDR2 SVGAGI. This CDR3 comprises 15 residues. The ends were cut back, 4 bases at V and 0 bases at J, with 7 bases in the middle. The sample was peripheral blood. This clonotype was sampled from a human donor in a cohort sampled during active COVID-19. This chain connects TRBV6-5 to TRBJ2-6, with D perhaps matching TRBD2 (5 bases). CDR3 sequence: CASSSGVSGANVLTF. The CDR3 DNA is TGTGCCAGCAGTTCCGGGGTCTCTGGGGCCAACGTCCTGACTTTC.